This T cell receptor beta chain was recorded in a study of T-cell memory formation after mild COVID-19. Looking at the study overall: Largely, the TCR clusters proved donor specific. Overall study findings and caveats: Contracting clones from day 15 to 85 showed balanced CD4/CD8; later expanders favored CD4+.

TCRdb re-analysed the 5' RACE reads in MiXCR, keeping a single row per CDR3 protein. The repertoire holds about 250,000 distinct CDR3 sequences, with 15% as singletons. The V segment lost 4 bases and the J segment 15 bases; nucleotides outside the gene matches: 11. This CDR3 has 13 residues. The V gene's germline CDR1 is LGHDT and CDR2 YNNKEL (reference sequence). A note on this clonotype: Its antigen remains unidentified.

The TCR was taken from an adult woman who had mild COVID-19 (a few samples of this study predate the infection). Cell type and time point are not known. The chain links TRBV3-1 to TRBJ2-2, with TRBD1 identical over 7 bases. Sequencing input: PBMCs or a T cell subset sorted from them (not recorded which). CDR3 in amino acids: CASSRTGALLLFF. The CDR3 DNA is TGTGCCAGCAGCCGAACAGGGGCCCTCCTGTTGTTTTTT.